This T cell receptor beta chain was obtained from a study of cytomegalovirus exposure and HLA in healthy donors. Comment on this clone: Antigen specificity is unknown.

This CDR3 has 14 amino acids. Germline CDR1 SGHRS, CDR2 YFSETQ. V lost 0 bases and J 3 bases, leaving 10 bases between the germline ends. Study-wide points: In presence/absence analyses, roughly uniform sequencing depth across donors was assumed. Later analysis identified a missense DCLRE1C variant that was linked to TCR beta V- and J-gene trimming.

Primers for the PCR totalled 60 Vbeta and 13 Jbeta. Sequencing used immunoSEQ multiplex PCR; TCRdb keeps in-frame clones, though not all of them. The data hold some 64,000 clones, with roughly 90% observed a single time. This TCR derives from a man aged 25-40 years in good health and CMV-seropositive. The chain links TRBV5-1 to TRBJ2-7, with D perhaps TRBD1 (6 bases). Sequencing was performed on PBMCs. The CDR3 DNA sequence: TGCGCCAGCAGCTTGGAGGGGGATGGCTACGAGCAGTACTTC. Translating gives CASSLEGDGYEQYF.